These T cell receptor beta chains were read from a single sample in a study of OX40 agonist ivuxolimab in advanced cancers. Sequencing used immunoSEQ multiplex PCR; TCRdb keeps in-frame clones, though not all of them. The profile shows 67,000 or so clones, less than 90% of them singletons. The specimen was CD4+ or CD8+ T cells sorted from blood, collected in a trial of the OX40 agonist ivuxolimab. The source of these receptors is an adult with an advanced solid tumor such as melanoma, head and neck, liver or kidney cancer. CDR3s include the opening cysteine and the closing phenylalanine or tryptophan. A D gene is named only where the DNA matches it firmly. Clone size, where shown, is once, few, many, or a class for clones that have expanded.

v_call,d_call,clone_size,j_call,cdr3_nt,cdr3_aa
TRBV28,TRBD1,.,TRBJ1-2,TGTGCCAGCAGTCCCAGGGACAGGGGCTACTATGGCTACACCTTC,CASSPRDRGYYGYTF
TRBV9,.,once,TRBJ1-2,TGTGCCAGCAGCGCACAAATAACAGGGAACTATGGCTACACCTTC,CASSAQITGNYGYTF
TRBV5-4,TRBD2,.,TRBJ2-1,TGTGCCAGCAGCCCAAAAAGCGGGAGTCCCTACAATGAGCAGTTCTTC,CASSPKSGSPYNEQFF
TRBV10-2,TRBD2,.,TRBJ2-3,TGCGCCAGCAGTGAGAGCGGGGGCTTCACAGATACGCAGTATTTT,CASSESGGFTDTQYF
TRBV28,.,.,TRBJ1-3,TGTGCCAGCACCCCCATTGGGGGGCTTTCTGGAAACACCATATATTTT,CASTPIGGLSGNTIYF
TRBV5-1,TRBD1,once,TRBJ2-2,TGCGCCAGCAGTCATTATCGGCCGGGACAGGTCTTCACCGGGGAGCTGTTTTTT,CASSHYRPGQVFTGELFF
TRBV10-3,TRBD2,.,TRBJ2-1,TGTGCCATCAGTTCTAGCGGGGGGGCCGGTAATGAGCAGTTCTTC,CAISSSGGAGNEQFF
TRBV18,TRBD1,once,TRBJ2-1,TGTGCCAGCTCACTCCGGGACAGGGATTACAATGAGCAGTTCTTC,CASSLRDRDYNEQFF
TRBV18,TRBD1,.,TRBJ1-1,TGTGCCAGCTCACCAACGCTGGGGGCAGGGGGCATCCCGAACACTGAAGCTTTCTTT,CASSPTLGAGGIPNTEAFF
TRBV19,.,.,TRBJ1-2,TGTGCCAGTAGGCCCAGGGGTTCTGGCTACACCTTC,CASRPRGSGYTF
TRBV5-1,TRBD1,.,TRBJ1-3,TGCGCCAGCAGCTACGCGGGACAGGGGGGAAACACCATATATTTT,CASSYAGQGGNTIYF
TRBV27,.,.,TRBJ2-3,TGTGCCAGCAGTTTATTGGCCGGAGGGGGCACAGGGGATACGCAGTATTTT,CASSLLAGGGTGDTQYF
TRBV21-1,.,.,TRBJ2-7,TGTGCCAGCAGCGGGGGGGCAGACGAACTGGGGTTATACGAGCAGTACTTC,CASSGGADELGLYEQYF
TRBV7-6,TRBD1,.,TRBJ1-4,TGTGCCAGCAGCTTACTCGGGACAGGGGCTAATGAAAAACTGTTTTTT,CASSLLGTGANEKLFF
TRBV5-6,.,.,TRBJ2-3,TGTGCCAGCAGCTTGGCTTGGGTAATCACAGATACGCAGTATTTT,CASSLAWVITDTQYF
TRBV11-2,TRBD1,.,TRBJ2-7,TGTGCCAGCAGCGCTCCCGGGACAGGGGCATACGAGCAGTACTTC,CASSAPGTGAYEQYF
TRBV18,.,.,TRBJ1-2,TGTGCCAGCTCACCGCTTGAAGGGGCCCACTATGGCTACACCTTC,CASSPLEGAHYGYTF
TRBV5-1,.,.,TRBJ2-5,TGCGCCAGCAGCTTTGTAGGAGAGGAGACCCAGTACTTC,CASSFVGEETQYF
TRBV11-2,.,once,TRBJ1-4,TGTGCCAGCAGCCCTTTCGGGGAAACTTCTGAAAAACTGTTTTTT,CASSPFGETSEKLFF
TRBV11-3,TRBD1,.,TRBJ2-2,TGTGCCACTCCCCAGGGGGCTGGCGGGGAGCTGTTTTTT,CATPQGAGGELFF
TRBV5-1,.,.,TRBJ2-1,TGCGCCAGCAGCCCCAGACGAGGGGGGCATGAGCAGTTCTTC,CASSPRRGGHEQFF
TRBV21-1,.,.,TRBJ1-1,TGTGCCAGCAGCAAGGGTGCGGGACAGGGGAGAGGGAACACTGAAGCTTTCTTT,CASSKGAGQGRGNTEAFF
TRBV27,TRBD2,.,TRBJ2-1,TGTGCCAGCAGTTGGGTAGCGGGGATAACGGATGAGCAGTTCTTC,CASSWVAGITDEQFF
TRBV5-4,.,once,TRBJ1-2,TGTGCCAGCAGCTTGATGGGGCTCAGCGTGGGCTACACCTTC,CASSLMGLSVGYTF
TRBV7-6,TRBD2,.,TRBJ2-1,TGTGCCAGCGCTGGGACTAGCGAGTACAATGAGCAGTTCTTC,CASAGTSEYNEQFF
TRBV18,.,.,TRBJ2-3,TGTGCCAGCTCACCACCGGCTCAGGGCACAGATACGCAGTATTTT,CASSPPAQGTDTQYF
TRBV5-1,TRBD2,.,TRBJ2-5,TGCGCCAGTAGGCCGGCGGGGGTTTTACAAGAGACCCAGTACTTC,CASRPAGVLQETQYF
TRBV11-2,TRBD1,once,TRBJ1-1,TGTGCCAGCAGCTCACAGGGGGTCACCACTGAAGCTTTCTTT,CASSSQGVTTEAFF
TRBV6-6,.,.,TRBJ2-7,TGTGCCAGCAGCCTAGCAGGGAGTGTCGAGCAGTACTTC,CASSLAGSVEQYF
TRBV5-4,.,.,TRBJ2-7,TGTGCCAGCAGCTTTTCGACGGTAACCTACGAGCAGTACTTC,CASSFSTVTYEQYF
TRBV30,.,few,TRBJ1-2,TGTGCCTGGAGTTCAGGGAGCTATGGCTACACCTTC,CAWSSGSYGYTF
TRBV10-1,TRBD2,.,TRBJ2-1,TGCGCCAGCAGTGACCTAGCGGGAGTTCACTACAATGAGCAGTTCTTC,CASSDLAGVHYNEQFF
TRBV19,.,.,TRBJ1-2,TGTGCCAGCCGCGACCTACAGCAGTACTATGGCTACACCTTC,CASRDLQQYYGYTF
TRBV6-5,.,.,TRBJ2-7,TGTGCCAGCAGTTACTCAAGGCAGGTCAGGTGGTACGAGCAGTACTTC,CASSYSRQVRWYEQYF
TRBV4-1,.,.,TRBJ2-2,TGCGCCAGCAGCCGGAGGGGGGACACCGGGGAGCTGTTTTTT,CASSRRGDTGELFF
TRBV10-2,.,once,TRBJ2-7,TGCGCCACCTCAGGGCTCCCCTACGAGCAGTACTTC,CATSGLPYEQYF
TRBV2,TRBD1,.,TRBJ2-7,TGTGCCAGCTTTCGCCAGGGGGCTCGGTACGAGCAGTACTTC,CASFRQGARYEQYF
TRBV4-2,TRBD1,.,TRBJ2-7,TGTGCCAGCAGCCAAGACCTGACAGGGACACGCGAGCAGTACTTC,CASSQDLTGTREQYF
TRBV5-1,.,few,TRBJ2-1,TGCGCCAGCAGCTTGGGATGGAGTAGCGGATACAATGAGCAGTTCTTC,CASSLGWSSGYNEQFF
TRBV11-2,.,.,TRBJ2-7,TGTGCCAGCAGCTCCGCCCCCACCGAGACCTACGAGCAGTACTTC,CASSSAPTETYEQYF
TRBV4-2,TRBD2,.,TRBJ2-1,TGTGCCAGCAGCCCCCTGACTAGCGGGGGGCTCGAGTTCTTC,CASSPLTSGGLEFF